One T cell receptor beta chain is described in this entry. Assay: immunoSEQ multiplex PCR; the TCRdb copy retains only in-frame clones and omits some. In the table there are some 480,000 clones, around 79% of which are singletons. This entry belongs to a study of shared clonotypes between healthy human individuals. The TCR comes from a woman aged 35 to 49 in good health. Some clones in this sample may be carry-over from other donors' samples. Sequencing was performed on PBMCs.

As DNA, the CDR3 is TGTGCCAGCAGCCAGAGGGGTTATTACAATGAGCAGTTCTTC. Protein: CASSQRGYYNEQFF. The J gene is TRBJ2-1, the V gene TRBV6-6; either TRBD1 or TRBD2 may supply D (5 bases each). The germline CDR1 and CDR2 sequences are MNHNY and SVGAGI (reference sequence). The length of the CDR3 is 14 residues. V was clipped by 6 bases and J by 4 bases, with 13 bases between them.